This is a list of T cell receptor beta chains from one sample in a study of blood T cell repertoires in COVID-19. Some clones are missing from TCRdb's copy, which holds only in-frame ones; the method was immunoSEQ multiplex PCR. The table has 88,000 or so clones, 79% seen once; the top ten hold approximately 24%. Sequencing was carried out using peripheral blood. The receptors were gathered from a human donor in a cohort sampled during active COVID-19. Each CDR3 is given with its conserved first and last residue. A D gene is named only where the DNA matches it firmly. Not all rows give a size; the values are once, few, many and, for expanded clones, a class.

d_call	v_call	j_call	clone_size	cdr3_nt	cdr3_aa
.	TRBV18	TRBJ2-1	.	TGTGCCAGCTCACCGCAGGAGGGCTCCCTCGGTGAGCAGTTCTTC	CASSPQEGSLGEQFF
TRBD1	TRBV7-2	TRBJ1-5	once	TGTGCCAGCAGCCAAAGGACAGGGGACCGAAGCAATCAGCCCCAGCATTTT	CASSQRTGDRSNQPQHF
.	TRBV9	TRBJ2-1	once	TGTGCCAGCAGCGTAGCTATGGCGGGGTGGAATGAGCAGTTCTTC	CASSVAMAGWNEQFF
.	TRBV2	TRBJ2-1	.	TGTGCCAGCAGTTTGTACGGGGAGAGGACCGACAATGAGCAGTTCTTC	CASSLYGERTDNEQFF
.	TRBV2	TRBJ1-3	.	TGTGCCAGCAGCCCCAGGAGGCCCTCTGGAAACACCATATATTTT	CASSPRRPSGNTIYF
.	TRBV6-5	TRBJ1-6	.	TGTGCCAGCAGTTACTATCGGGGTGGTTCACCCCTCCACTTT	CASSYYRGGSPLHF
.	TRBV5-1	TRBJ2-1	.	TGCGCCAGCAGCTTTGACACTAGGGCCGCCTACAATGAGCAGTTCTTC	CASSFDTRAAYNEQFF
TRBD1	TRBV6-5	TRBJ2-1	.	TGTGCCAGCAGGCGGACAGGGAGCAATGAGCAGTTCTTC	CASRRTGSNEQFF
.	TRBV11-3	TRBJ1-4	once	TGTGCCAGCAGCTTAGTAGGGGAAGACAGGTCGAGTGAAAAACTGTTTTTT	CASSLVGEDRSSEKLFF
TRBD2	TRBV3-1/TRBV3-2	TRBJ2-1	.	TGTGCCAGCAGCACCAGATCCCAGCGGGAGGGGAGCTCCTACAATGAGCAGTTCTTC	CASSTRSQREGSSYNEQFF
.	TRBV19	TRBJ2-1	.	TGTGCCAGTAGTATAGAAGGGGGAGTCGGGTACAATGAGCAGTTCTTC	CASSIEGGVGYNEQFF
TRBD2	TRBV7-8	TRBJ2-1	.	TGTGCCAGCAGGCGGGAGACGGTCAATGAGCAGTTCTTC	CASRRETVNEQFF
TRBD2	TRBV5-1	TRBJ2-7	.	TGCGCCAGCAGCTTGGCACTAGCGGGAGGGCTAAGCTCCTACGAGCAGTACTTC	CASSLALAGGLSSYEQYF
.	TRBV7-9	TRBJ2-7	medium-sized	TGTGCCAGCAGCCCCCAGAGGGGGACCCGAGCCTACGAGCAGTACTTC	CASSPQRGTRAYEQYF
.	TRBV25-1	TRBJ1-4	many	TGTGCCAGCAGTGAAAAAGGAGGGCTTAATGAAAAACTGTTTTTT	CASSEKGGLNEKLFF
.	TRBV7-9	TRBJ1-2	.	TGTGCCAGCAGCAACAACCCATCTGCTGGCTATGGCTACACCTTC	CASSNNPSAGYGYTF
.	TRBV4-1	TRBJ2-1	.	TGCGCCAGCAGCCAAGAAGTTCAGGGCCACTTTGGCAATGAGCAGTTCTTC	CASSQEVQGHFGNEQFF
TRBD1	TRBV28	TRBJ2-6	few	TGTGCCAGCAGTCCGTCCCGGGACAGTTCTGGGGCCAACGTCCTGACTTTC	CASSPSRDSSGANVLTF
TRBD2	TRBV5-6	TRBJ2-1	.	TGTGCCAGCAGCTTGACTAGCGGGGACCCATTTAATTGGTACAATGAGCAGTTCTTC	CASSLTSGDPFNWYNEQFF
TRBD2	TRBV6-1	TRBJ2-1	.	TGTGCCAGCAGTGAATTTCGCCTCGAGCGGGATGGGAATGAGCAGTTCTTC	CASSEFRLERDGNEQFF
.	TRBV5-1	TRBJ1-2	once	TGCGCCAGCAGCGTTGGGGGCGCCGAGGCTGGCTACACCTTC	CASSVGGAEAGYTF
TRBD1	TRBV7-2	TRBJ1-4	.	TGTGCCAGCAGCTTAGCCCCCGGGACAGTTAATGAAAAACTGTTTTTT	CASSLAPGTVNEKLFF
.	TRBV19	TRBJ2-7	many	TGTGCCAGTAGTATGTCCAGGGGCCACGAGCAGTACTTC	CASSMSRGHEQYF
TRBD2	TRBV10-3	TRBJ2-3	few	TGTGCCATCAGTGCCACTAGCGGGAGGGGAACAGATACGCAGTATTTT	CAISATSGRGTDTQYF
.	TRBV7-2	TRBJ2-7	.	TGTGCCAGCAGCTTAACCGGTCAGGACGAGCAGTACTTC	CASSLTGQDEQYF
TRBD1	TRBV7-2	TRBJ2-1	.	TGTGCCAGCAGCCGGGACAGAAACAATGAGCAGTTCTTC	CASSRDRNNEQFF
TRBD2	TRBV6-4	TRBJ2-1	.	TGTGCCACCCCGGCCAGGGCTAGCGGCTACAATGAGCAGTTCTTC	CATPARASGYNEQFF
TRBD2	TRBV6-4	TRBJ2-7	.	TGTGCCAGCAGACACACTAAAGGGACTAGCCGAATCGTCGAGCAGTACTTC	CASRHTKGTSRIVEQYF
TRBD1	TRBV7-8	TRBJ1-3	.	TGTGCCAGCAGCGGTAGGACAGGGGATGGAAACACCATATATTTT	CASSGRTGDGNTIYF
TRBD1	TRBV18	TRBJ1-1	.	TGTGCCAGCTCACCACAGGTTTACAGGGGGCCCGGTGAAGCTTTCTTT	CASSPQVYRGPGEAFF